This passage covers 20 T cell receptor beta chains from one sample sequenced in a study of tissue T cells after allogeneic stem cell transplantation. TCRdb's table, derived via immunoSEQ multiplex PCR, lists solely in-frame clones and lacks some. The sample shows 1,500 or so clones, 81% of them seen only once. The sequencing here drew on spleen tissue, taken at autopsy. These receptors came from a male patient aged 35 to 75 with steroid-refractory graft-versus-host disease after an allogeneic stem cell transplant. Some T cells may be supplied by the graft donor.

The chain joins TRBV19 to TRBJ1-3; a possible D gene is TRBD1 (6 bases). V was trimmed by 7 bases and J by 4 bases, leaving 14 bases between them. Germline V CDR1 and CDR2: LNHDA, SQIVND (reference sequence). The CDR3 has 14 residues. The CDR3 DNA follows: TGTGCCAGTAACTCACAGGGTTACGGAAACACCATATATTTT. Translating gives CASNSQGYGNTIYF.

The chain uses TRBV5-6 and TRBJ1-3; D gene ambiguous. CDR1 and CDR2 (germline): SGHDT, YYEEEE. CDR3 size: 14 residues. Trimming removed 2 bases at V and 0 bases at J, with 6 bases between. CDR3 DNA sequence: TGTGCCAGCAGCTTCGGATACTCTGGAAACACCATATATTTT. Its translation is CASSFGYSGNTIYF.

CDR3 sequence: CASSLDRGHYEQYF. In DNA, the CDR3 is TGTGCCAGCAGTCTAGACAGGGGGCACTACGAGCAGTACTTC. This rearrangement joins TRBV27 to TRBJ2-7, with TRBD1 matching over 10 bases. The germline gives CDR1 MNHEY, CDR2 SMNVEV (reference sequence). The V segment lost 5 bases and the J segment 3 bases; nucleotides outside the gene matches: 4. This CDR3 comprises 14 residues.

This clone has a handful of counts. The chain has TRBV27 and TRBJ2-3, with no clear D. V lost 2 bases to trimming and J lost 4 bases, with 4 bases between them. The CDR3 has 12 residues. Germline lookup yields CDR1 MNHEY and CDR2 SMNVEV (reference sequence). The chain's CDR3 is CASSLPPDTQYF. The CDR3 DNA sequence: TGTGCCAGCAGTTTACCCCCAGATACGCAGTATTTT.

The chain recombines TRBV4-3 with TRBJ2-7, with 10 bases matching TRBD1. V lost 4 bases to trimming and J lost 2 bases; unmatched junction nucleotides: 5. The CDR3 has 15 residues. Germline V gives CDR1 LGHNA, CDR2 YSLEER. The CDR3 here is CASSLTGTGAYEQYF. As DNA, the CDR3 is TGCGCCAGCAGCCTTACCGGGACAGGGGCCTACGAGCAGTACTTC.

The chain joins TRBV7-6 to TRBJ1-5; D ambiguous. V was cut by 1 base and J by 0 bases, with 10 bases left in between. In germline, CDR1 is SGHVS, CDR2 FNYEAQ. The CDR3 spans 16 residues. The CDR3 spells CASSLGTVYSNQPQHF. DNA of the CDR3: TGTGCCAGCAGCTTAGGGACGGTCTATAGCAATCAGCCCCAGCATTTT. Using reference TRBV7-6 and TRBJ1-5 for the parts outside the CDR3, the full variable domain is GAGVSQSPRYKVTKRGQDVALRCDPISGHVSLYWYRQALGQGPEFLTYFNYEAQQDKSGLPNDRFSAERPEGSISTLTIQRTEQRDSAMYRCASSLGTVYSNQPQHFGDGTRLSIL.

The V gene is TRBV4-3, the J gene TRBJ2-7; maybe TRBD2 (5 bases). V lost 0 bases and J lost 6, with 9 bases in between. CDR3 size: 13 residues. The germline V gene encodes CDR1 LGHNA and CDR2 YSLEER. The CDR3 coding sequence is TGCGCCAGCAGCCAAGATAGCGACGCCGAGCAGTACTTC. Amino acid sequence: CASSQDSDAEQYF.

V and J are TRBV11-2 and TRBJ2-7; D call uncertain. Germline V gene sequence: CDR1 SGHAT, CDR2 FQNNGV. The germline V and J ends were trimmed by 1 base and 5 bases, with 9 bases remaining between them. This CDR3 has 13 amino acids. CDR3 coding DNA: TGTGCCAGCAGCTTAGTCCCGTTAGACGAGCAGTACTTC. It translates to CASSLVPLDEQYF.

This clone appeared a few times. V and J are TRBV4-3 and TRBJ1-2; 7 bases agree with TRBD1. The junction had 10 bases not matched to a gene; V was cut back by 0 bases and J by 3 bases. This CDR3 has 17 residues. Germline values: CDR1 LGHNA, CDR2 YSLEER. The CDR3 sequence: CASSQDSIGTAHYGYTF. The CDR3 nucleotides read TGCGCCAGCAGCCAAGATAGTATAGGGACAGCTCACTATGGCTACACCTTC.

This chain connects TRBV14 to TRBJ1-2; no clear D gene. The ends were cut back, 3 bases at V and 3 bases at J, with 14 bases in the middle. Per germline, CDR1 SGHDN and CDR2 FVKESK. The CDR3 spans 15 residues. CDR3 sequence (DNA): TGTGCCAGCAGCCACTATACGGGAGGAGACTATGGCTACACCTTC. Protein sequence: CASSHYTGGDYGYTF. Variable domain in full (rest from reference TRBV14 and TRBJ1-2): EAGVTQFPSHSVIEKGQTVTLRCDPISGHDNLYWYRRVMGKEIKFLLHFVKESKQDESGMPNNRFLAERTGGTYSTLKVQPAELEDSGVYFCASSHYTGGDYGYTFGSGTRLTVV.

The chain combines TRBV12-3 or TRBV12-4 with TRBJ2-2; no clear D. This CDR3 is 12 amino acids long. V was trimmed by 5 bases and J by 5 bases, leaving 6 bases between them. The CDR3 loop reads CASSTRTGELFF. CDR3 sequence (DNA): TGTGCCAGCAGTACAAGGACCGGGGAGCTGTTTTTT.

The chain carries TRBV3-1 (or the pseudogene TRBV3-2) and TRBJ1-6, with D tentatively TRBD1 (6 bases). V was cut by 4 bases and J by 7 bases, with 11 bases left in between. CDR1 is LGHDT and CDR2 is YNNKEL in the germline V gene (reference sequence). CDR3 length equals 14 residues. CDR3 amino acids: CASSLEGGNSPLHF. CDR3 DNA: TGTGCCAGCAGCCTCGAGGGGGGAAATTCACCCCTCCACTTT.

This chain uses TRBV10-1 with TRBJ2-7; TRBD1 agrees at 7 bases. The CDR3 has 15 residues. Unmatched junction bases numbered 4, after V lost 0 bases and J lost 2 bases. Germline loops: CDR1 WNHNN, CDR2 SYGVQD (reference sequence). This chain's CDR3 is CASSESNRGPYEQYF. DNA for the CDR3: TGCGCCAGCAGTGAGTCGAACAGGGGACCCTACGAGCAGTACTTC.

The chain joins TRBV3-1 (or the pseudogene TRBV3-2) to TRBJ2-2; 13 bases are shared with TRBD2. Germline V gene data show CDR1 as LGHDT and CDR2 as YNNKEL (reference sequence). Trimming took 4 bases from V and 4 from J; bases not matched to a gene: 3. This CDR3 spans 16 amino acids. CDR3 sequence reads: CASSRLAGGGTGELFF. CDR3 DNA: TGTGCCAGCAGCCGACTAGCGGGGGGCGGCACCGGGGAGCTGTTTTTT.

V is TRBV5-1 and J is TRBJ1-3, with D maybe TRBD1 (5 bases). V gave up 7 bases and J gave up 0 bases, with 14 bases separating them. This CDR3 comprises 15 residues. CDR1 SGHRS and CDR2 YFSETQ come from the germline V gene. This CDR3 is CASQGGGISGNTIYF. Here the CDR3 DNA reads TGCGCCAGCCAGGGCGGGGGAATCTCTGGAAACACCATATATTTT.

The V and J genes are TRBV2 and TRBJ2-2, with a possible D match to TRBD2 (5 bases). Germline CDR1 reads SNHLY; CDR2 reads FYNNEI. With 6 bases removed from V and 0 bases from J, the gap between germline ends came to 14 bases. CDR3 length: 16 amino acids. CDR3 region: CASSRGGPANTGELFF. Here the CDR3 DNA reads TGTGCCAGCAGCAGAGGCGGGCCCGCGAACACCGGGGAGCTGTTTTTT.

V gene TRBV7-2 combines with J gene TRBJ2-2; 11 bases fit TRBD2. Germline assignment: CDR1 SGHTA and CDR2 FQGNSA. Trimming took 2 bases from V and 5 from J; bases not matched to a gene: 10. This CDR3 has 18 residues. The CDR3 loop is CASSLKASGGPRTGELFF. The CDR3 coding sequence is TGTGCCAGCAGCTTAAAGGCTAGCGGGGGGCCACGGACCGGGGAGCTGTTTTTT.

The CDR3 loop is CAVRERAGYGYTF. CDR3 in DNA: TGTGCCGTCCGGGAGAGGGCTGGCTATGGCTACACCTTC. The rearrangement joins TRBV28 to TRBJ1-2, with D unclear. The V end lost 11 bases, the J end lost 4 bases, and 17 bases lay between the germline ends. The CDR3 covers 13 residues. The germline gives CDR1 MDHEN, CDR2 SYDVKM.

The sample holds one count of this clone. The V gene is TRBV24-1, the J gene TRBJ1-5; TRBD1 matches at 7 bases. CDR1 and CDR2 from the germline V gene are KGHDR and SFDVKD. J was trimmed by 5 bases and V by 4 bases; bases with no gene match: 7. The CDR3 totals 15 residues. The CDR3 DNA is TGTGCCACCAGTGAGGTTGGAGGGGGCGATCAGCCCCAGCATTTT. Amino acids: CATSEVGGGDQPQHF.

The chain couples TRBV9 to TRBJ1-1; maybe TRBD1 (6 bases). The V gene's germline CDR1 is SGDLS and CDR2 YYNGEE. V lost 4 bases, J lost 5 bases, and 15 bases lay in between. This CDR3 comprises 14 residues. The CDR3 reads CASSSITGLTEAFF. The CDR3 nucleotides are TGTGCCAGCAGCTCCATTACAGGGCTAACTGAAGCTTTCTTT.